The clone carrying this T cell receptor (beta chain) was counted at least ten times. The antigen is undetermined. The sample is drawn from a study of regulatory T cells in long-lasting Graves disease. Overall study: Over 5 years of antithyroid drugs with positive TSH receptor antibodies was taken to mean persistent Graves' disease.

Study-wide findings and caveats: Persistent cases favored TRBV28, TRBJ1-2 and TRBJ2-5.

The TCR beta library used iRepertoire HTBI primers with Arm-PCR amplification of CDR3. TCRdb re-called the multiplex PCR reads through MiXCR, storing one row per CDR3 protein. The sample carries a few hundred thousand distinct CDR3 sequences, 21% recorded once. Indicated time point: persistent/refractory GD, antithyroid drugs over 5 years with positive TRAb. Following extraction of RNA from PBMCs, that RNA was used to make the TCR library. Under American Thyroid Association guidelines, Graves' disease was diagnosed. Germline loops: CDR1 SQVTM, CDR2 ANQGSEA. V shed 6 bases and J shed 3 bases, with 15 bases lying between them. The CDR3 is 13 residues long.

The sequenced sample was peripheral blood mononuclear cells (PBMCs), obtained when the disease was refractory, from a patient treated with antithyroid drugs. J is TRBJ2-7 and V is TRBV29-1; a weak D match, TRBD2 (5 bases). The TCR comes from a female donor with Graves disease. In DNA form, the CDR3 reads TGCAGCGTCCGGACTGTGGCCCACTACGAGCAGTACTTC. It specifies CSVRTVAHYEQYF.